The following is a T cell receptor (beta chain) sequence with its context. Antigen specificity is unknown. The data stem from a study of cytomegalovirus exposure and HLA in healthy donors. In the study overall: Early released data comprised tens of millions of unique TCRs from HLA-typed donors.

Notes on the study in general: Available immune exposure information covered CMV serostatus only. HLA alleles were associated with around 17,000 TCR beta sequences in a later analysis at 0.05 false discovery rate. Specificity for CMV antigens was confirmed in vitro for a few of the CMV-associated chains.

60 Vbeta and 13 Jbeta primers were used in PCR. Sequencing was performed with immunoSEQ multiplex PCR; in TCRdb, only in-frame clones are kept and a portion is missing. The table lists 90,000 or so clones, just under 80% of them singletons. CDR1 is MNHNY and CDR2 is SVGAGI in the germline V gene (reference sequence). CDR3 length equals 13 residues. Trimming took off 0 bases at V and 5 bases at J, with 8 bases between the two ends. The sequence derives from a woman aged 40 to 50 in good health and CMV-seronegative. The sequenced sample was PBMCs. The rearrangement joins TRBV6-6 to TRBJ2-7, with D tentatively TRBD1 (6 bases). DNA for the CDR3: TGTGCCAGCAGTTACTCGAAGGGGGACGAGCAGTACTTC. Its protein product is CASSYSKGDEQYF.